The clone carrying this T cell receptor beta chain was observed once. Per germline, CDR1 KGHSH and CDR2 LQKENI. This CDR3 comprises 13 residues. Trimming took 3 bases from V and 7 from J; bases not matched to a gene: 3. Next came a second PCR, run for about 6 to 12 cycles, which used a sample-barcoded 5' primer along with a J-beta primer mix. MiXCR was run by TCRdb on the 5' RACE reads, yielding one entry per CDR3 protein. Among about 1.8 million distinct CDR3 sequences, less than 50% were seen once, and the ten largest hold around 2.1%. This specimen comes from a study of blood T cells in healthy people across ages. Each sample yielded at least 5 micrograms of PBMC total RNA.

V gene TRBV18 combines with J gene TRBJ2-5; 9 bases fit TRBD1. The specimen was blood. The sequence was obtained from a woman in her thirties or forties in good health. CDR3 region: CASSPDRGGTQYF. The CDR3 DNA sequence: TGTGCCAGCTCACCGGACAGGGGAGGGACCCAGTACTTC.